This passage covers 27 T cell receptor beta chains from one sample sequenced in a study of blood T cell repertoires in COVID-19. Profiling relied on immunoSEQ multiplex PCR, and the TCRdb table lists in-frame clones only, not all of them. The sample consists of about 410,000 clones, around 86% of them appearing once. Sequenced input: peripheral blood. The receptors stem from a woman aged 25 to 39 with active or convalescent COVID-19.

This chain joins TRBV4-1 and TRBJ2-1, with 10 bases matching TRBD2. The CDR3 sequence is 20 residues long. CDR1 is MGHRA and CDR2 is YSYEKL in the germline V gene. The ends lost 0 bases at V and 4 bases at J; junction bases unmatched: 15. CDR3 in DNA: TGCGCCAGCAGCCAAGATCCCACGCAGCGGGGGGGGAAACTTTACAATGAGCAGTTCTTC. It encodes CASSQDPTQRGGKLYNEQFF.

This chain links TRBV11-3 with TRBJ2-1; a possible D gene is TRBD2 (5 bases). The germline gives CDR1 SGHNT, CDR2 YENEEA. This CDR3 region has 13 residues. The V gene lost 5 bases and the J gene lost 9 bases, with 14 bases spanning the gap. As DNA, the CDR3 is TGTGCCAGCAGCCCGGACCTCAGCGGTGAGCAGTTCTTC. It yields the protein CASSPDLSGEQFF.

This chain joins TRBV2 and TRBJ1-6, with 7 bases identical to TRBD1. Germline V gene sequence: CDR1 SNHLY, CDR2 FYNNEI. The CDR3 totals 15 residues. V lost 4 bases to trimming and J lost 7 bases; unmatched junction nucleotides: 7. The DNA for the CDR3 is TGTGCCAGCAGTGTCACAGGGGTGATCAATTCACCCCTCCACTTT. This sequence encodes CASSVTGVINSPLHF.

In its sample, this clone was seen once. The chain uses TRBV18 and TRBJ2-5; 10 nucleotides match TRBD1. The V and J ends lost 3 bases and 4 bases, in that order; junction bases with no gene match: 8. From germline, CDR1 is KGHSH and CDR2 LQKENI. This CDR3 contains 16 residues. The CDR3 here is CASSPMTGGLGETQYF. DNA of the CDR3: TGTGCCAGCTCACCTATGACAGGGGGCTTGGGAGAGACCCAGTACTTC.

The gene calls are TRBV19 and TRBJ1-5, with 7 bases lining up with TRBD1. The V and J ends lost 6 bases and 3 bases, in that order; junction bases with no gene match: 5. Germline V gene data show CDR1 as LNHDA and CDR2 as SQIVND (reference sequence). The CDR3 runs 14 residues. The CDR3 DNA sequence: TGTGCCAGTAGCGCGACAGGGCTCAATCAGCCCCAGCATTTT. It specifies CASSATGLNQPQHF.

The chain carries TRBV6-5 and TRBJ2-7; 7 bases fit TRBD1. CDR1 MNHEY and CDR2 SVGAGI come from the germline V gene. Trimming at V came to 6 bases and at J to 7 bases, leaving 6 bases not matched to a gene. The CDR3 is made up of 12 amino acids. The CDR3 loop reads CASRQGSGEQYF. DNA for the CDR3: TGTGCCAGCAGACAGGGGTCGGGGGAGCAGTACTTC.

V usage is TRBV7-9 and J usage is TRBJ1-1; D might be TRBD1 (6 bases). This CDR3 has 14 residues. Germline CDR1 is SEHNR and CDR2 is FQNEAQ (reference sequence). V lost 5 bases and J lost 2, with 12 bases in between. CDR3 sequence: CASSPKTGNTEAFF. CDR3 nucleotide sequence: TGTGCCAGCAGCCCAAAGACAGGAAACACTGAAGCTTTCTTT.

Written as DNA, the CDR3 is TGTGCCAGCAGTTTAGCCAAAGGGACAGGCAATGAGCAGTTCTTC. Amino acid sequence: CASSLAKGTGNEQFF. This chain uses TRBV28 with TRBJ2-1; 8 nucleotides line up with TRBD1. Losses at the gene ends were 2 bases for V and 6 bases for J; bases not matched to a gene: 6. The CDR3 is 15 amino acids. Germline lookup yields CDR1 MDHEN and CDR2 SYDVKM.

The CDR3 coding sequence is TGTGCCAGCAGCCAGACAGGGGTTACTGAAGCTTTCTTT. Translating it yields CASSQTGVTEAFF. V and J are TRBV5-4 and TRBJ1-1; 8 nucleotides agree with TRBD1. Germline CDR1 reads SGHNT; CDR2 reads YYREEE (reference sequence). The length of the CDR3 is 13 residues. V lost 4 bases and J lost 5; bases outside the gene matches: 4.

The chain combines TRBV19 with TRBJ2-1; 13 bases align to TRBD2. Per germline, CDR1 LNHDA and CDR2 SQIVND (reference sequence). The CDR3 is 16 amino acids. With V trimmed by 6 bases and J by 2 bases, 4 bases remained unmatched. In nucleotides, the CDR3 is TGTGCCAGTAGCGGGACTAGCGGGACCACCTACAATGAGCAGTTCTTC. It translates to CASSGTSGTTYNEQFF.

This clone was detected once. The chain joins TRBV5-1 to TRBJ1-6; TRBD1 matches 9 bases. Unmatched junction bases numbered 2, after V lost 4 bases and J lost 0 bases. The germline V gene has CDR1 SGHRS and CDR2 YFSETQ. The CDR3 is made up of 16 amino acids. CDR3 bases: TGCGCCAGCAGCATGACAGGGGGCTCCTATAATTCACCCCTCCACTTT. This gives the protein CASSMTGGSYNSPLHF.

The rearrangement joins TRBV5-8 to TRBJ1-4; 7 bases match TRBD1. The length of the CDR3 is 14 residues. Germline trimming cut 5 bases from V and 5 bases from J; bases unmatched to any gene: 6. The germline gives CDR1 SGHTS, CDR2 YDEGEE. This chain's CDR3 is CASREWDRNEKLFF. Here the CDR3 DNA reads TGTGCCAGCAGGGAATGGGACAGAAATGAAAAACTGTTTTTT.

The J gene is TRBJ1-6, the V gene TRBV3-1 (or the pseudogene TRBV3-2), with a weak D call TRBD1 (6 bases). In germline, CDR1 is LGHDT, CDR2 YNNKEL (reference sequence). V was shortened by 1 base and J by 7 bases, with 11 bases between the two germline ends. The CDR3 covers 15 residues. CDR3 nucleotide sequence: TGTGCCAGCAGCCAAGCAATGCAGGGGAATTCACCCCTCCACTTT. Translated: CASSQAMQGNSPLHF.

This clone showed up just once. Within the sample, other DNA sequences also encode this same CDR3. The rearrangement links TRBV27 to TRBJ1-1, with TRBD1 matching 8 bases. CDR1 and CDR2 from the germline V gene are MNHEY and SMNVEV (reference sequence). V trimming: 2 bases; J trimming: 4 bases; junction bases outside the gene matches: 3. This CDR3 region has 14 residues. CDR3 sequence reads: CASSLDTGGTEAFF. DNA of the CDR3: TGTGCCAGCAGTTTAGACACAGGGGGCACTGAAGCTTTCTTT.

The V call is TRBV18, the J call TRBJ2-5, with D perhaps TRBD2 (5 bases). This CDR3 has 14 amino acids. Trimming cost V 0 bases and J 7 bases, with 12 bases left between them. Germline V gene lookup returns CDR1 KGHSH and CDR2 LQKENI. The CDR3 is CASSPPDAGGTQYF. CDR3 in DNA: TGTGCCAGCTCACCACCCGATGCCGGAGGGACCCAGTACTTC.

In its sample, this clone was seen a few times. This rearrangement joins TRBV4-1 to TRBJ1-5; tentatively, D is TRBD1 (5 bases). Germline lookup yields CDR1 MGHRA and CDR2 YSYEKL. V lost 6 bases and J lost 2, with 17 bases in between. This CDR3 is 16 amino acids long. DNA of the CDR3: TGCGCCAGCAGGCGCGATCTGGGAGGGGGCAATCAGCCCCAGCATTTT. As protein: CASRRDLGGGNQPQHF.

The CDR3 here is CSVREGNTIYF. The DNA for the CDR3 is TGCAGCGTGCGCGAGGGAAACACCATATATTTT. The chain is built from TRBV29-1 and TRBJ1-3; no clear D gene. The CDR3 is 11 residues long. The germline V gene has CDR1 SQVTM and CDR2 ANQGSEA. V lost 6 bases, J lost 4 bases, and 7 bases lay in between.

The chain has TRBV5-1 and TRBJ2-3, with 11 nucleotides matching TRBD2. The CDR3 spans 16 residues. Losses at the gene ends were 6 bases for V and 6 bases for J; bases not matched to a gene: 12. Germline CDR1 is SGHRS and CDR2 is YFSETQ. The CDR3: CASTLIAGGIGDTQYF. The CDR3 DNA reads TGCGCCAGCACCCTCATAGCGGGAGGGATCGGTGATACGCAGTATTTT.

This chain links TRBV7-9 with TRBJ1-1; possible D gene TRBD1, 6 bases. V gave up 4 bases and J gave up 1 base, with 13 bases separating them. This CDR3 comprises 15 residues. Germline assignment: CDR1 SEHNR and CDR2 FQNEAQ (reference sequence). CDR3 DNA: TGTGCCAGCAGCTCCGCCGTGACAGGGAACACTGAAGCTTTCTTT. It codes for CASSSAVTGNTEAFF.

The rearrangement joins TRBV9 to TRBJ1-2, with TRBD1 identical over 7 bases. In germline, CDR1 is SGDLS, CDR2 YYNGEE. The CDR3 covers 15 residues. Germline trimming cut 0 bases from V and 2 bases from J; bases unmatched to any gene: 4. CDR3 sequence: CASSVGQGENYGYTF. The CDR3 region has the DNA TGTGCCAGCAGCGTAGGACAGGGAGAAAACTATGGCTACACCTTC.

The rearrangement links TRBV7-2 to TRBJ2-1; 8 nucleotides match TRBD2. CDR1 and CDR2 (germline): SGHTA, FQGNSA. The CDR3 consists of 17 residues. The V segment lost 4 bases and the J segment 4 bases; nucleotides outside the gene matches: 12. The chain's CDR3 is CASSSRSGTRVYNEQFF. CDR3 nucleotide sequence: TGTGCCAGCAGCTCCCGTTCCGGGACTAGGGTTTACAATGAGCAGTTCTTC.

A note on this clone: This CDR3 is also generated by other DNA sequences in the sample. This chain links TRBV7-2 with TRBJ1-2, with TRBD1 identical over 8 bases. Germline lookup yields CDR1 SGHTA and CDR2 FQGNSA. The length of the CDR3 is 14 residues. The trim removed 5 bases at V and 5 bases at J, leaving 7 bases unmatched. As DNA, the CDR3 is TGTGCCAGCAGCCCCCGCCAGGGGGCTTATGGCTACACCTTC. Translating gives CASSPRQGAYGYTF.

The DNA for the CDR3 is TGCAGCCGATCCGGGACAAAATATGGCTACACCTTC. It codes for CSRSGTKYGYTF. V usage is TRBV29-1 and J usage is TRBJ1-2; D might be TRBD1 (6 bases). V shed 8 bases and J shed 5 bases, with 15 bases lying between them. The CDR3 is 12 amino acids. Germline loops: CDR1 SQVTM, CDR2 ANQGSEA.

The CDR3 nucleotides are TGTGCCAGCAGCCCCAGGGGGCTGGGCTATGGCTACACCTTC. Its protein is CASSPRGLGYGYTF. J is TRBJ1-2 and V is TRBV27; 8 bases match TRBD1. CDR1 is MNHEY and CDR2 is SMNVEV in the germline V gene (reference sequence). This CDR3 has 14 amino acids. V was clipped by 6 bases and J by 4 bases; unmatched bases: 7.

Written as DNA, the CDR3 is TGCGCCAGCAGCCGCCCACAGGAGAACACAGATACGCAGTATTTT. It translates to CASSRPQENTDTQYF. The genes are TRBV4-1 and TRBJ2-3; weak D call: TRBD1 (5 bases). Per germline, CDR1 MGHRA and CDR2 YSYEKL. The CDR3 is 15 amino acids. V was trimmed by 4 bases and J by 2 bases, leaving 13 bases between them.

This clone came up once. This chain uses TRBV19 with TRBJ2-1; 14 bases align to TRBD2. CDR3 length: 19 residues. Germline V gene lookup returns CDR1 LNHDA and CDR2 SQIVND (reference sequence). Trimming removed 4 bases from V and 0 bases from J; junction bases left unmatched: 8. The CDR3 protein is CASSTFGTSGRDSYNEQFF. The CDR3 DNA sequence: TGTGCCAGTAGTACCTTCGGGACTAGCGGGAGAGACTCCTACAATGAGCAGTTCTTC.

The chain uses TRBV6-5 and TRBJ1-5; 7 nucleotides match TRBD1. This CDR3 is built from 14 residues. The V segment lost 5 bases and the J segment 3 bases; nucleotides outside the gene matches: 4. Germline CDR1 is MNHEY and CDR2 is SVGAGI. CDR3 in amino acids: CASSHGTVNQPQHF. The CDR3 region has the DNA TGTGCCAGCAGTCATGGGACAGTCAATCAGCCCCAGCATTTT.